The rows below give T cell receptor beta chains drawn from one sample of a study of T-cell reconstitution after alpha-beta-depleted transplantation in children. TCRdb fed the PCR reads into MiXCR, producing one record per CDR3 protein. The sample consists of roughly 420,000 distinct CDR3 sequences, 15% to 20% of them appearing once. Here the sequenced sample was PBMCs, mostly from graft donor cells, taken 360 days after TCRalphabeta/CD19-depleted stem cell transplant. The source is a boy under two years old who had a stem cell transplant for Wiskott-Aldrich syndrome, so the T cells may come from the graft donor. Each CDR3 is given with its conserved first and last residue. D genes are given only for firm matches. For some rows the clone size is stated as once, few or many, or as a class when expanded; others skip it.

TGTGCCACCAGCAGCGACAGGGTTAACACCGGGGAGCTGTTTTTT CATSSDRVNTGELFF few TRBJ2-2 TRBV15 TRBD1
TGTGCCAGCACCGGGACAGATACCTACGAGCAGTACTTC CASTGTDTYEQYF few TRBJ2-7 TRBV12-3/TRBV12-4 TRBD1
TGTGCCAGCAGCCAAGGCACTAGCTCCAGGTACAATGAGCAGTTCTTC CASSQGTSSRYNEQFF few TRBJ2-1 TRBV3-1 .
TGCAGTGCTCCTAGGGGGGGGTATGAAAAACTGTTTTTT CSAPRGGYEKLFF few TRBJ1-4 TRBV20-1 .
TGTGCCAGCAGCTCGACTAGCGGGGGGGCCCATGAGCAGTTCTTC CASSSTSGGAHEQFF . TRBJ2-1 TRBV7-9 TRBD2
TGTGCCAGCTCACCATATATCGGGGGGTACTACAATGAGCAGTTCTTC CASSPYIGGYYNEQFF . TRBJ2-1 TRBV18 TRBD2
TGTGCCAGCAGCAAAGGGGCAGGGGAAAACTACGAGCAGTACTTC CASSKGAGENYEQYF few TRBJ2-7 TRBV21-1 .
TGTGCCAGCAGCCCCGGACTAGCCCTTAGGGAGCAGTACTTC CASSPGLALREQYF . TRBJ2-7 TRBV6-1 TRBD2
TGTGCCAGCAGTTCCTTCGGGCCACAGGGGGAAGAGACCCAGTACTTC CASSSFGPQGEETQYF . TRBJ2-5 TRBV11-2 TRBD1
TGCGCCAGCAACCACCCGGGCTCTGGGGCCAACGTCCTGACTTTC CASNHPGSGANVLTF . TRBJ2-6 TRBV5-1 .
TGCAGTACCCAGAAGTCAGGGGGGGACGGGGAGCTGTTTTTT CSTQKSGGDGELFF . TRBJ2-2 TRBV20-1 .
TGTGCCTGGAGTGTACGGGACAGGGGGCCCCTAGGAGGATACGAGCAGTACTTC CAWSVRDRGPLGGYEQYF . TRBJ2-7 TRBV30 TRBD1
TGTGCCATCAGTGAGTTTGGGACTAGCGGGGGACCCGGACCCCTCTCTTCGCAGTATTTT CAISEFGTSGGPGPLSSQYF few TRBJ2-3 TRBV10-3 TRBD2
. CASSSSTSGSYEQYF many TRBJ2-7 TRBV27 .
TGTGCCAGCAGCCTACAGGGGCCAGCTAGGGGGAATGAGCAGTTCTTC CASSLQGPARGNEQFF . TRBJ2-1 TRBV3-1 TRBD1
TGTGCCAGCAGTTTCTGGGGGGCCCCTGAAGCTTTCTTT CASSFWGAPEAFF few TRBJ1-1 TRBV12-3/TRBV12-4 .
TGCGCCAGCAGCTTGGCCCTAGGACAGTCCTACGAGCAGTACTTC CASSLALGQSYEQYF few TRBJ2-7 TRBV5-1 .
TGTGCCAGCAGTTTGTGGACAGGGAGCCCCTTGGCCAAAAACATTCAGTACTTC CASSLWTGSPLAKNIQYF few TRBJ2-4 TRBV12-3/TRBV12-4 TRBD1
TGTGCCAGCAGATACCGGGACAGGGGTTACGAGCAGTACTTC CASRYRDRGYEQYF . TRBJ2-7 TRBV2 TRBD1
TGTGCCAGCTCCTTTAGCCGGAATTCTTACGAGCAGTACTTC CASSFSRNSYEQYF many TRBJ2-7 TRBV27 .
TGTGCCACCAGTGACCCCGACCGGGCCGGGGAGCTGTTTTTT CATSDPDRAGELFF few TRBJ2-2 TRBV24-1 .
TGCAGCGTTAGGTTCCAGTTCCAAGAGACCCAGTACTTC CSVRFQFQETQYF many TRBJ2-5 TRBV29-1 .
TGTGCCAGCAGTTATAGACGGCGGGAGGGAGAGCAGTTCTTC CASSYRRREGEQFF . TRBJ2-1 TRBV12-3/TRBV12-4 TRBD2
TGTGCCAGCAGCTTAATGCGGCACACCGGGGAGCTGTTTTTT CASSLMRHTGELFF many TRBJ2-2 TRBV7-2 .
TGCGCCAGTCGGGAGGTCTATGGAAACACCATATATTTT CASREVYGNTIYF . TRBJ1-3 TRBV5-1 .
TGTGCCATCAAAACTTCTAGTCACTCAACCTACAATGAGCAGTTCTTC CAIKTSSHSTYNEQFF few TRBJ2-1 TRBV10-3 .
TGTGCCAGCAGCAAAGACGTCAGGGTCTACTCTGGAAACACCATATATTTT CASSKDVRVYSGNTIYF . TRBJ1-3 TRBV21-1 .
TGTGCCAGCAGTTTAACGGCACTTATATCCTACGAGCAGTACTTC CASSLTALISYEQYF few TRBJ2-7 TRBV28 .
TGTGCCAGCAGCTCCCCGGGACAGGGTCGGGAGACCCAGTACTTC CASSSPGQGRETQYF . TRBJ2-5 TRBV11-3 TRBD1
TGCGCCAGCAGCCTAGGGGGCTGGAGCTCCTACGAGCAGTACTTC CASSLGGWSSYEQYF few TRBJ2-7 TRBV5-1 TRBD1
TGTGCCAGCAGCTTAGCACCAGGTAGACTAGCGGGCCGAGGGAATGAGCAGTTCTTC CASSLAPGRLAGRGNEQFF few TRBJ2-1 TRBV7-7 TRBD2
TGCGCCAGCAGCCTGCAGGGGATTAGGAATGAGCAGTTCTTC CASSLQGIRNEQFF . TRBJ2-1 TRBV4-1 .
TGTGCCAGCAGCGTATTCGGGGGAGGTTCACCCCTCCACTTT CASSVFGGGSPLHF . TRBJ1-6 TRBV9 .
TGCAGTGCTACAGTCGCGACTAGCGCTCAAGAGACCCAGTACTTC CSATVATSAQETQYF . TRBJ2-5 TRBV20-1 TRBD2
TGTGCCAGCAGTCCACCCATCTCCTACGAGCAGTACTTC CASSPPISYEQYF . TRBJ2-7 TRBV7-9 .
TGTGCCAGCAGTCCCGAGGGGCTAGCGGCTTACAATGAGCAGTTCTTC CASSPEGLAAYNEQFF . TRBJ2-1 TRBV12-3/TRBV12-4 TRBD2
TGTGCCAGCAGAAGGAGGGGGTTGGAAACCTTC CASRRRGLETF few TRBJ1-2 TRBV28 .
TGTGCCAGCAGTTTCCAATACTCTGGAAACACCATATATTTT CASSFQYSGNTIYF . TRBJ1-3 TRBV28 .
TGCGCCAGCAGCCCCCGGCTTCTAGCGGGAGCCTACAATGAGCAGTTCTTC CASSPRLLAGAYNEQFF . TRBJ2-1 TRBV4-1 TRBD2
TGTGCCTGGAGCTCATGGGGTCCCATCACAGATACGCAGTATTTT CAWSSWGPITDTQYF . TRBJ2-3 TRBV30 .
TGCGCCAGCAGCTTGGCCGGGGGGGGAGACCCCAGAAATGAGCAGTTCTTC CASSLAGGGDPRNEQFF . TRBJ2-1 TRBV5-1 TRBD2
TGTGCCAGCAGCCCTTTGGTTGGGGCCTACGAGCAGTACTTC CASSPLVGAYEQYF many TRBJ2-7 TRBV12-3/TRBV12-4 .
TGTGCCAGCAGCCGGGAGAGCAGGGGGGAAAACGAGCAGTACTTC CASSRESRGENEQYF . TRBJ2-7 TRBV13 .
TGCGCCAGCAGCTCGGAAGCGGGAGGAAGTTACAGTGAGCAGTTCTTC CASSSEAGGSYSEQFF . TRBJ2-1 TRBV5-1 TRBD2
TGTGCCAGCAGCCAAGGGACAGGGGGTGTCCTAACCTACAATGAGCAGTTCTTC CASSQGTGGVLTYNEQFF . TRBJ2-1 TRBV4-2 TRBD1
TGTGCCAGCAGCCTGTTCCTTGAGCAGTTCTTC CASSLFLEQFF few TRBJ2-1 TRBV5-5 .
TGTGCCAGCAGCGGGGACCGGGGGACCTACAATGAGCAGTTCTTC CASSGDRGTYNEQFF few TRBJ2-1 TRBV12-3/TRBV12-4 .
TGTGCCAGCAGACGCCGGGACAACCTCTTTAATGAAAAACTGTTTTTT CASRRRDNLFNEKLFF few TRBJ1-4 TRBV6-5 .
TGTGCCATCAGTGAGGACTATAGCACAGATACGCAGTATTTT CAISEDYSTDTQYF few TRBJ2-3 TRBV10-3 .
TGTGCCATCAGTCGGACAGGAACATCCTACGAGCAGTACTTC CAISRTGTSYEQYF many TRBJ2-7 TRBV10-3 TRBD1
TGTGCCAGCAGTATCGGGACAGGGTCCAGCTCCTACGAGCAGTACTTC CASSIGTGSSSYEQYF few TRBJ2-7 TRBV12-3/TRBV12-4 TRBD1
TGTGCCAGCAGTTTAAGCCTGAATGAAAAACTGTTTTTT CASSLSLNEKLFF few TRBJ1-4 TRBV12-3/TRBV12-4 .
TGTGCCAGCAGTCCCGGGCTAGCGGGAGTCGAGCAGTACTTC CASSPGLAGVEQYF few TRBJ2-7 TRBV12-3/TRBV12-4 TRBD2